The clone carrying this T cell receptor beta chain occurred a few times. Its specificity is not known. The V and J ends lost 2 bases and 4 bases, in that order; junction bases with no gene match: 5. Germline-derived CDR1 and CDR2 are MNHEY and SVGEGT. The CDR3 is 15 amino acids. This entry is derived from a study of T cells after yellow fever vaccination. Findings and caveats of the study: Most primary-vaccination clones recurred post-booster (roughly 96% CD4, 88% CD8). CD4 and CD8 compartments shared a small share of clonotypes, likely from convergent recombination.

A process of 5'RACE template switching, which added a universal primer site and UMIs, was used to make TCR cDNA. TCRdb re-called the 5' RACE reads with MiXCR, one entry per CDR3 protein. The profile shows 300,000 to 350,000 distinct CDR3 sequences, approximately 4.3% of them singletons. The sample in question was PBMCs, obtained 15 days after the yellow fever booster vaccination. This sequence joins TRBV6-2 or TRBV6-3 and TRBJ2-5; 9 bases are shared with TRBD1. The receptor was derived from a man aged 18 to 29 who received the YFV17D yellow fever vaccine. The CDR3 bases are TGTGCCAGCAGTTACGGACAGGGGAGACGAGAGACCCAGTACTTC. Amino acids: CASSYGQGRRETQYF.